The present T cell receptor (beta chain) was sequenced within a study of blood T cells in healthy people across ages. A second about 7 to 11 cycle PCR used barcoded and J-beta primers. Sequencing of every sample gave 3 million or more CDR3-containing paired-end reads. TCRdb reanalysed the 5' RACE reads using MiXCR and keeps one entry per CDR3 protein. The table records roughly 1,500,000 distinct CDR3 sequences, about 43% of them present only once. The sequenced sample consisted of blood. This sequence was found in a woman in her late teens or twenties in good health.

The CDR3 spells CSARSLSANEQFF. As DNA, the CDR3 is TGCAGTGCTAGATCTCTTAGCGCGAATGAGCAGTTCTTC. The rearrangement joins TRBV20-1 to TRBJ2-1; a weak D match, TRBD2 (5 bases). Germline lookup yields CDR1 DFQATT and CDR2 SNEGSKA (reference sequence). CDR3 length: 13 amino acids. Trimming removed 2 bases from V and 7 bases from J, with 12 bases in between.